This T cell receptor beta chain was sequenced during a study of robustness of blood B and T cell sequencing (dated by TCRdb to 2017 to 2018). Regarding the study in general: The goal of the study was to figure out the amount of peripheral blood required to reliably characterize the TCRbeta and IgG repertoires of an individual. TCRbeta and IgG repertoires were quantified in each of the roughly nine independently drawn blood samples. As technical replicates, two replicate TCRbeta cDNA libraries were prepared from one shared RNA pool derived from a single 10 ml draw. Here is what the overall study found, with its caveats: Immediate fractionation was required for EDTA tubes, so the use of EDTA tubes in multi-site collections was limited. Of the top 10,000 TCRbeta clonotypes in one technical replicate library, nearly 95% were also found in the other technical replicate library. Evidence of cross-contamination, likely caused by batch processing, was seen in one pair of TCRbeta libraries, and the UMI-sequence pairs shared between the two libraries were removed. Overlap of rare TCRbeta clonotypes did not improve with pooling tubes, implying much larger blood volumes would be needed to capture them. Combining 3 or 4 tubes (about 26-45 ml blood) brought coverage of the top 10,000 TCRbeta clonotypes close to saturation. The 1,000 most abundant TCRbeta clonotypes from the pooled draws were detected in every single 10 ml sample. TCRbeta rarefaction curves did not fully plateau, suggesting under-sequencing or many low-abundance clonotypes.

mRNA, which captures expressed receptors, was used instead of genomic DNA for quantification of TCRbeta repertoires. Leukocytes from the buffy coat were collected into Trizol, and RNA was extracted using the Direct-zol RNA MiniPrep Plus kit with no cell sorting. EDTA blood tubes were spun right away at 4 degrees C to separate plasma, buffy coat and red blood cells. About this clonotype itself: It lacks a known antigen. No much larger clone exists at a distance of one base, and base qualities are not known.

Preparation of the library involved PCR. Sequencing was carried out with an Illumina MiSeq. SMARTScribe reverse transcriptase and a 5' template-switch oligo, by which a universal priming site was added, were used for cDNA synthesis. Each cDNA molecule was tagged by a 12-nucleotide random unique molecular identifier (UMI) carried on the template-switch oligo. Chain-specific reverse primers targeted TCRbeta transcripts during reverse transcription. Residual template-switch adapters were removed by uracil DNA glycosylase treatment, and cDNA was purified using a Qiagen MinElute kit. For the first PCR, roughly 20 cycles were run with KAPA HiFi HotStart ReadyMix and step-out primers, split across four 50 ul reactions. Products of the first-round PCR were gel-purified before additional amplification. Illumina Nextera adapters were added in a second roughly 8-cycle PCR, after which libraries were purified and pooled. For each TCRbeta molecule, the UMI barcode was captured by a 50-nucleotide 5' read. The authors' analysis ran thus. The MIGEC toolkit was used to group reads by UMI into consensus reads. PEAR was used to merge forward and reverse consensus reads into final reads. Identical UMI-sequence pairs found in more than one library were treated as cross-sample contamination and removed by a custom decontamination script. MIGMAP, a wrapper around IgBLAST, was used to carry out V(D)J assignment and CDR3 extraction. A TCR clonotype was defined as sharing the same V gene, J gene and CDR3 amino acid sequence, and CDR1 and CDR2 were not sequenced. The public reads were run again by TCRdb, first through fastp at Q25 and then through MiXCR, and only productive beta chains were kept. Each entry is one CDR3 protein sequence, shown with its most common DNA and genes. TCRdb, rather than the study authors, made the V and J calls. This sample holds about 1,900 distinct CDR3 sequences; approximately 76% were observed only once. The ten largest account for approximately 48% of the sample.

After removal of 10 bases from V and 1 base from J, the junction retains 4 bases not matched to a gene. From its cysteine to its phenylalanine, the CDR3 spans 13 amino acids. Only the CDR3 DNA stays, 39 bases, in frame from base 1. This chain joins TRBV12-3 or TRBV12-4 to TRBJ1-3; 7 bases in the middle match TRBD1. This TCR was sampled from a human donor in good health. Sequenced: peripheral blood. The sequenced DNA is TGTGCCAACTCACAGGGGTCTGGAAACACCATATATTTT. This sequence encodes CANSQGSGNTIYF.